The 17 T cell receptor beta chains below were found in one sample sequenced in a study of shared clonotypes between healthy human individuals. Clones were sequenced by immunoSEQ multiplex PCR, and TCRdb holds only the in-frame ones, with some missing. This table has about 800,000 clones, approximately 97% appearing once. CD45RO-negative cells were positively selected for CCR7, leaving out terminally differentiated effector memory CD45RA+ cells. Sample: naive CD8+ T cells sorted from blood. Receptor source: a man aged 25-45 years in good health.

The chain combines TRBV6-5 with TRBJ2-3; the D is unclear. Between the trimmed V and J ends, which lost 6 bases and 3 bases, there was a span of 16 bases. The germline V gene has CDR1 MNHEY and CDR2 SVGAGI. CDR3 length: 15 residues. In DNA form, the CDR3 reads TGTGCCAGCAGCCAAAGAGGAATGCGGACAGATACGCAGTATTTT. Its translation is CASSQRGMRTDTQYF.

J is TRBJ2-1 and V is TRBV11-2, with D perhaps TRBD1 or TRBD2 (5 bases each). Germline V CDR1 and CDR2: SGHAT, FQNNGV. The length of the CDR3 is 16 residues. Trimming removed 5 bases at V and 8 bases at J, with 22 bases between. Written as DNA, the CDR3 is TGTGCCAGCAGCCAGCCGGGCGGGCCAGAGGGGTATGAGCAGTTCTTC. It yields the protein CASSQPGGPEGYEQFF.

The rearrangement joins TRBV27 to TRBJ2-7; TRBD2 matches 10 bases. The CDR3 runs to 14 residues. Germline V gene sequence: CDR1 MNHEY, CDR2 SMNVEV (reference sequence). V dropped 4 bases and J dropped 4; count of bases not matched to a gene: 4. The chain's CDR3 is CASSYYSGRYEQYF. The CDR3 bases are TGTGCCAGCAGTTATTATAGCGGGAGGTACGAGCAGTACTTC.

CDR3 sequence reads: CASRKTSENTGELFF. For the CDR3, the DNA is TGTGCCAGCAGAAAGACTAGCGAGAACACCGGGGAGCTGTTTTTT. This chain links TRBV11-2 with TRBJ2-2; the match to TRBD2 covers 8 bases. The CDR3 spans 15 residues. Germline V gives CDR1 SGHAT, CDR2 FQNNGV. V shed 6 bases, J shed 1 base, and the junction held 4 bases outside the gene matches.

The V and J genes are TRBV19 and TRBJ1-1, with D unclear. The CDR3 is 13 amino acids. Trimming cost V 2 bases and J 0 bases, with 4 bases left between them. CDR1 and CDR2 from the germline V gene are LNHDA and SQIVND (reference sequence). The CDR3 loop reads CASSIFVNTEAFF. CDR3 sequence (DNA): TGTGCCAGTAGTATATTTGTGAACACTGAAGCTTTCTTT.

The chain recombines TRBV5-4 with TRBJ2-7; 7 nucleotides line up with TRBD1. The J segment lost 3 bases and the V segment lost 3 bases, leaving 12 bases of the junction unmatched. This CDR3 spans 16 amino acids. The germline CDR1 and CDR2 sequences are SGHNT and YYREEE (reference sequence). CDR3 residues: CASSSTTGERLYEQYF. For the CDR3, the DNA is TGTGCCAGCAGCTCTACTACAGGGGAGAGACTCTACGAGCAGTACTTC.

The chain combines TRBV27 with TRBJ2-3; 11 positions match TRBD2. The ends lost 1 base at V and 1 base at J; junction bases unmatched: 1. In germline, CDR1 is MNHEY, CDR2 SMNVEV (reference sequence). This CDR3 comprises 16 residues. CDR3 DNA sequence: TGTGCCAGCAGTTTATTACTAGCGGGAGGCACAGATACGCAGTATTTT. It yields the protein CASSLLLAGGTDTQYF.

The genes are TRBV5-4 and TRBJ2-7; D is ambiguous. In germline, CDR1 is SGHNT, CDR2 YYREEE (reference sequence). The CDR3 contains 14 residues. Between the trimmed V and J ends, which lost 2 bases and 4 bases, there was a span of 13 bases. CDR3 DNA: TGTGCCAGCAGCTTAGGGCCCGAGATTTACGAGCAGTACTTC. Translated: CASSLGPEIYEQYF.

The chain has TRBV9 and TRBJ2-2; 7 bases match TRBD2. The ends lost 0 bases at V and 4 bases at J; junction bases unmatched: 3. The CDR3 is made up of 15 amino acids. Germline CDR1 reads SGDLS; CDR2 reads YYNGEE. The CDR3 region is CASSVAAGATGELFF. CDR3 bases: TGTGCCAGCAGCGTAGCGGCGGGAGCCACCGGGGAGCTGTTTTTT.

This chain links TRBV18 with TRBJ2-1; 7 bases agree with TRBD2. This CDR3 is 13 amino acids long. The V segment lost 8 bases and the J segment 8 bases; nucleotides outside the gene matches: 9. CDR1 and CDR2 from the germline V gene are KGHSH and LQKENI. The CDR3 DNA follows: TGTGCCAGCGGGGGGGAACGCAATTATGAGCAGTTCTTC. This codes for CASGGERNYEQFF.

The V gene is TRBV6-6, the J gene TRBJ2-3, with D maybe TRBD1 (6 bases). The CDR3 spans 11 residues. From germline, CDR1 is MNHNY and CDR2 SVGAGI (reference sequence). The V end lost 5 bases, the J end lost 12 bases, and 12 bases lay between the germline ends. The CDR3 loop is CASSQGLAQYF. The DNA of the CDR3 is TGTGCCAGCAGTCAGGGGCTAGCTCAGTATTTT.

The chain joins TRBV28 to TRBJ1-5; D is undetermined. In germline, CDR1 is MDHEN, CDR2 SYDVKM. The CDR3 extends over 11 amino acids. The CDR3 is CASGGDQPQHF. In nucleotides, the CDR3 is TGTGCTAGCGGCGGGGATCAGCCCCAGCATTTT.

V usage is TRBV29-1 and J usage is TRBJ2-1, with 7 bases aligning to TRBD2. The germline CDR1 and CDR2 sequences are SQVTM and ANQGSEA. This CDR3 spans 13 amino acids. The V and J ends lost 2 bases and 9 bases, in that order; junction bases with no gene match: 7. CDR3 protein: CSVESGREGEQFF. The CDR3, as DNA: TGCAGCGTTGAATCCGGCAGGGAGGGTGAGCAGTTCTTC.

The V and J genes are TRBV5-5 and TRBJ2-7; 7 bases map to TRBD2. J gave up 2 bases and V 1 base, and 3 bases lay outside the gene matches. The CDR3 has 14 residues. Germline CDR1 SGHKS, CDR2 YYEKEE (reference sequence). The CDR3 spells CASSLWEGAYEQYF. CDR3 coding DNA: TGTGCCAGCAGCTTGTGGGAGGGCGCCTACGAGCAGTACTTC.

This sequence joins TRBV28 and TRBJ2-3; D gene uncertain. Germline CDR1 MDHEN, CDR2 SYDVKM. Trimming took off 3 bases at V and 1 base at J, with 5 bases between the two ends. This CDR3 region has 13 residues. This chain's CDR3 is CASSFRRTDTQYF. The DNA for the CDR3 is TGTGCCAGCAGTTTTCGTCGCACAGATACGCAGTATTTT.

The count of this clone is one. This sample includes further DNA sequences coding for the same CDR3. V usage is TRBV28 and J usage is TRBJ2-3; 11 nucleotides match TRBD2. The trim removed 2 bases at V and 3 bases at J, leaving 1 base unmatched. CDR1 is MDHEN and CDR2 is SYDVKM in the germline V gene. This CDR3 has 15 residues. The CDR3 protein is CASSLLAGGTDTQYF. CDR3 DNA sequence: TGTGCCAGCAGTTTACTAGCGGGAGGAACAGATACGCAGTATTTT.

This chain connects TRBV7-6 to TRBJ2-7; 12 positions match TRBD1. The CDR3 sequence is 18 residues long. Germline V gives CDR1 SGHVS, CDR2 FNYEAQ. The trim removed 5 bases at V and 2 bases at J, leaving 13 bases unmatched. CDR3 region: CASSPGGTGGEWTYEQYF. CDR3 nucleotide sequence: TGTGCCAGCAGCCCCGGCGGGACAGGGGGCGAATGGACCTACGAGCAGTACTTC. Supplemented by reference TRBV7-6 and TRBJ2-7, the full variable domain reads GAGVSQSPRYKVTKRGQDVALRCDPISGHVSLYWYRQALGQGPEFLTYFNYEAQQDKSGLPNDRFSAERPEGSISTLTIQRTEQRDSAMYRCASSPGGTGGEWTYEQYFGPGTRLTVT.